Listed here is a single T cell receptor (beta chain). Its antigen is currently not known. The sample holds no much larger clone one base away, and base qualities are not on file. The sample is drawn from a study of T cell responses to AZD1222 COVID-19 vaccine (TCRdb year 2021). Study-level background: AZD1222 recipients whose second dose came at about 4 weeks and those whose second dose came at about 12 weeks were combined into one group, since spike-specific TCR depth and breadth did not differ between the two schedules. TCR sequencing covered some 250 trial participants: 200 to 210 given two doses of AZD1222 and approximately 25 given two doses of MenACWY control vaccine. Enrollment into the trials was organized by age into subgroups of 18-55, 56-69 and 70-plus years, and those subgroups contained about 160, 30 and 59 TCR-sequenced participants, respectively. The study at large found these results: In the small 56-69-year group, the increase in depth fell short of significance, most likely because of low power. Conclusions about previously exposed vaccinees are limited because only six or seven AZD1222 recipients were SARS-CoV-2 seropositive at baseline. Reportedly, almost half of the unique spike-specific TCRs recognized epitopes lying outside the regions that are mutated in the B.1.351 and B.1.1.7 variants. A significant rise in spike-specific TCR breadth and depth was observed after two AZD1222 doses relative to day 0 and relative to MenACWY recipients. Because no samples from the day 14 peak response were available, repertoires could be characterized only after the peak T cell response. Participants were mostly white British, with more females than males. The authors suggested clonal diversity may have been underestimated. Vaccine-associated CD4 TCRs spanned the whole spike protein, with dominant responses in regions 160-218 and 743-854.

The time point label, read with the paper, signifies: baseline before first vaccination. Samples from vaccinated people were obtained from the UK trials COV001 and COV002, which included a single-blind randomized controlled phase 2/3 trial of AZD1222 (ChAdOx1 nCoV-19) in healthy adults. Trial participant PBMC samples were collected at day 0 and day 28 after the second dose for TCRbeta chain sequencing. The CDR3 regions of human TCRbeta chains were analyzed by immunosequencing. From the authors' description of their analysis: Repertoire TCRs were checked for matches against a reference library of SARS-CoV-2-specific TCRs that had been generated using the MIRA antigen-specificity platform. Breadth was defined as the fraction of unique TCRs that were SARS-CoV-2-associated. Depth was defined as the fraction of total T cells that were SARS-CoV-2-associated. Using the MIRA data, each spike-specific TCR was mapped to the spike region that the TCR reacts to and placed in a CD4 or CD8 class. Log10-transformed breadth and depth values were compared by one-way ANOVA with Sidak's multiple comparisons tests. In its TCRdb copy, this immuneACCESS table keeps in-frame sequences only and misses some clones. Where compared with another copy, unresolved V genes explain less than half of these, and the others have no known cause. From that table come the V and J calls and clone size; the DNA was used to work out D and trimming. The sample yields 150,000 to 160,000 clones; 90% were counted once. Together, the top ten hold 1.5% to 2% of the sample.

The receptor was derived from an adult in good health. Material: peripheral blood, obtained on day 0 of AZD1222 vaccination.

The DNA sequence is given as TGTGCCAGCAGTGAACTGGGGGAGGAAGAGACCCAGTACTTC. The resulting protein is CASSELGEEETQYF. The V gene is TRBV6-1 and the J gene is TRBJ2-5, and TRBD2 may be the D gene, going by 6 matching bases. The junction shows trimming of 2 bases on V and 3 bases on J, plus 10 bases between the germline ends. The cysteine opens and the phenylalanine closes a CDR3 of 14 amino acids. Solely the CDR3 DNA is kept, with 42 bases framed from the first base. Taken from the germline V gene, the CDR1 and CDR2 loops are MNHNS and SASEGT.